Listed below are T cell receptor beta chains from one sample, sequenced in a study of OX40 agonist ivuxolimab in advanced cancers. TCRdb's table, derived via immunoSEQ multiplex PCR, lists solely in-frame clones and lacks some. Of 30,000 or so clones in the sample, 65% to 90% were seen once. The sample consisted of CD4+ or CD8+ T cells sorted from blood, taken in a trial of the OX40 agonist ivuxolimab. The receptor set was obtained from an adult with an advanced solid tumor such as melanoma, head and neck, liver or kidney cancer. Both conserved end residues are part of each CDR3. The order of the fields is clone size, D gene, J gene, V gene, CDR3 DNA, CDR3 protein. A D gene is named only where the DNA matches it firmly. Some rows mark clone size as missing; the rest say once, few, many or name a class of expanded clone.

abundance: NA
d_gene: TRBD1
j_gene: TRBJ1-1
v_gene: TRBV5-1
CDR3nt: TGCGCCAGCAGCCCGGGCACAGGGGCTGAAGCTTTCTTT
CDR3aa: CASSPGTGAEAFF

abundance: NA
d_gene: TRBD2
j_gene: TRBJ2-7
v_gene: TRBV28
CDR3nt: TGTGCCAGCAGTTTAAGGCAGGGACTAGCTAGATACGAGCAGTACTTC
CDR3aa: CASSLRQGLARYEQYF

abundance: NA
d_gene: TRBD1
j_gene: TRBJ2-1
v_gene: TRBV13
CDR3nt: TGTGCCAGCAGCTTAGGTGGGACAGGGTATAATGAGCAGTTCTTC
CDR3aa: CASSLGGTGYNEQFF

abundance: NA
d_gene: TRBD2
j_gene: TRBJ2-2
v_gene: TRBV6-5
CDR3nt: TGTGCCAGCAGTTACTCTCCGGGGGGGTGGACCGGGGAGCTGTTTTTT
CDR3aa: CASSYSPGGWTGELFF

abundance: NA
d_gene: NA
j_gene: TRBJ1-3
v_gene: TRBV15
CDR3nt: TGTGCCACCAGCAGAGCACAGAGCTCTGGAAACACCATATATTTT
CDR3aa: CATSRAQSSGNTIYF

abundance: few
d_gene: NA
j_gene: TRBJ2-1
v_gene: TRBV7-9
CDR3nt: TGTGCCAGCAGCTCCTTGATAGCCAGCTCCTACAATGAGCAGTTCTTC
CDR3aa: CASSSLIASSYNEQFF

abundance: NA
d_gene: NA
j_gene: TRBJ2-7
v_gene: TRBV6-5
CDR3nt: TGTGCCAGCAGCCTCGGGAGCGAGGAATGGTACGAGCAGTACTTC
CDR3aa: CASSLGSEEWYEQYF

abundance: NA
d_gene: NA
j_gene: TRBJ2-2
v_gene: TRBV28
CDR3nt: TGTGCCAGCACCTTGAACGGGGAGCTGTTTTTT
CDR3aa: CASTLNGELFF

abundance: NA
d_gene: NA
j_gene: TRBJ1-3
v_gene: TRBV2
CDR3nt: TGTGCCAGCAGTGGGCGACAGACCGGCTCTGGAAACACCATATATTTT
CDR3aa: CASSGRQTGSGNTIYF

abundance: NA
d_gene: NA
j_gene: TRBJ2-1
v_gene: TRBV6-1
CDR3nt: TGTGCCAGCAGGGAGGGGGTTGGGGACTACAATGAGCAGTTCTTC
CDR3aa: CASREGVGDYNEQFF

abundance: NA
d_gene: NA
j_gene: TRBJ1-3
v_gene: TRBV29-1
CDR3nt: TGCAGCGCCCTATTCCACTCTGGAAACACCATATATTTT
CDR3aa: CSALFHSGNTIYF

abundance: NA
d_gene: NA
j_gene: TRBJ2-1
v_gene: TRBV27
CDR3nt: TGTGCCAGCAGTTTATCGGCGGGAACCTACAATGAGCAGTTCTTC
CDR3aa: CASSLSAGTYNEQFF

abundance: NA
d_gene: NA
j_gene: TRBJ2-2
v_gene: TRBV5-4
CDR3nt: TGTGCCAGCAGCTTTTCGGGGGCCGGGGAGCTGTTTTTT
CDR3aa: CASSFSGAGELFF

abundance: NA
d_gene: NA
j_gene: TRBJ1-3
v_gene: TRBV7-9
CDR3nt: TGTGCCAGCAGCTTAGTGGGGACTACCGGCGGCACCATATATTTT
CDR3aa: CASSLVGTTGGTIYF

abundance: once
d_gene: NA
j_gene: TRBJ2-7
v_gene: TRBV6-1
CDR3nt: TGTGCCAGCAGTGAAGAGCAAGGGGGGTATGGTTTCTACGAGCAGTACTTC
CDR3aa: CASSEEQGGYGFYEQYF

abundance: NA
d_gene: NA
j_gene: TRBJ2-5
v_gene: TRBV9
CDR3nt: TGTGCCAGCAGCCCAAGGGGTCGGGAGACCCAGTACTTC
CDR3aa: CASSPRGRETQYF

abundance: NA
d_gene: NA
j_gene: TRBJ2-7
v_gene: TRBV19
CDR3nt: TGTGCCACTTCCTCGGGGCCTTCTAGCTACGAGCAGTACTTC
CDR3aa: CATSSGPSSYEQYF

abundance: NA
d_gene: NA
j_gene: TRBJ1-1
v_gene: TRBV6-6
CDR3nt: TGTGCCAGCAGCGCATATTCAGGACGGATGAACACTGAAGCTTTCTTT
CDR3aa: CASSAYSGRMNTEAFF

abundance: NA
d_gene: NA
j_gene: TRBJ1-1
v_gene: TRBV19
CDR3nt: TGTGCCAGTAGTATAGGTATAGGGGGATACACTGAAGCTTTCTTT
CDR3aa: CASSIGIGGYTEAFF

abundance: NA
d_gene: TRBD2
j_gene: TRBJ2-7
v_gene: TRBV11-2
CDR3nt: TGTGCCAGCAGCTCCCCTGAGGCGGGAGGGCCCTACGAGCAGTACTTC
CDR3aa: CASSSPEAGGPYEQYF

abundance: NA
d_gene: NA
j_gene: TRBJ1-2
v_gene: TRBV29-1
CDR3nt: TGCAGCGTTGAAGATGCCGGGTATGGCTACACCTTC
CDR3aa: CSVEDAGYGYTF

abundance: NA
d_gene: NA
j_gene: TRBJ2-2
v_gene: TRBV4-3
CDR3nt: TGCGCCAGCAGCCAAGCACAGACCGGGGAGCTGTTTTTT
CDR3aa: CASSQAQTGELFF

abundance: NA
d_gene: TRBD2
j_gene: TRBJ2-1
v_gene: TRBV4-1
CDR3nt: TGCGCCAGCAGACGACTAGCGGGAGGGCAAAACAATGAGCAGTTCTTC
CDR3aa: CASRRLAGGQNNEQFF

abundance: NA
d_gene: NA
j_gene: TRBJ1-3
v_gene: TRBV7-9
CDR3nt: TGTGCCAGCAGCTTAGGGGGGTTCTCTGGAAACACCATATATTTT
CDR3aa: CASSLGGFSGNTIYF

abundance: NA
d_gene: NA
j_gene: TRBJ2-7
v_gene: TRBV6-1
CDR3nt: TGTGCCAGCAGTGACTACGAGCAGTACTTC
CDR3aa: CASSDYEQYF

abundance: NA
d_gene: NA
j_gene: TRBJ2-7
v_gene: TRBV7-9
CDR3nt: TGTGCCACCCTTCTCAATGGTCGGGGGCAGTACTTC
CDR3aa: CATLLNGRGQYF

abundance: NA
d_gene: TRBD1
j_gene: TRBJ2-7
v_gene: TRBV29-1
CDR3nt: TGCAGCGTTGTAGGACAGGGGCACGAGCAGTACTTC
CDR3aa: CSVVGQGHEQYF

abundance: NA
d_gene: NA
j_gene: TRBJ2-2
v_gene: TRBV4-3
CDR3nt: TGCGCCAGCAGCCAAGAAAGGGGTTTACCCCCGAACACCGGGGAGCTGTTTTTT
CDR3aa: CASSQERGLPPNTGELFF